These 25 T cell receptor beta chains were all obtained from the same sample, sequenced in a study of spatial heterogeneity in lung cancer. The study's findings and limits: Tracking of tumor mutation counts was seen in expanded intratumoral alpha and beta TCR counts.

For these receptors, no antigen is known. TCRdb itself ran the 5' RACE reads through MiXCR, one entry per CDR3 protein. The table records 9,500 to 12,000 distinct CDR3 sequences, under 10% of them present only once. The time point: sample taken at primary tumor resection. Sequencing was performed on lung tumor tissue, taken at surgery. The source is a female donor with early-stage non-small cell lung cancer.

This clonotype was recorded at least ten times. Since the library was made to target alpha chains, this beta chain is a stray read and its abundance is not meaningful. This chain connects TRBV15 to TRBJ1-4, with D perhaps matching TRBD1 (6 bases). Trimming pared 5 bases from V and 5 bases from J, leaving 15 bases between. This CDR3 has 15 amino acids. Germline V gene data show CDR1 as LNHNV and CDR2 as YYDKDF (reference sequence). CDR3 DNA sequence: TGTGCCACCAGCCCCGGACAGAGGGAAAATGAAAAACTGTTTTTT. Its protein product is CATSPGQRENEKLFF.

This clonotype was detected a few times. This beta chain was picked up by a library intended for alpha chains and is off target, so its count carries little meaning. This chain connects TRBV20-1 to TRBJ1-1, with D perhaps TRBD1 (6 bases). This CDR3 has 14 amino acids. CDR1 and CDR2 (germline): DFQATT, SNEGSKA (reference sequence). V was pared by 6 bases and J by 2 bases, with 16 bases between. The CDR3 nucleotides read TGCAGTGCCCTGAAAGGACAGACTAACACTGAAGCTTTCTTT. It is translated as CSALKGQTNTEAFF.

Turning to this clonotype: Little can be read into the size of this beta chain, an off-target read in a library designed for alpha chains. J is TRBJ1-1 and V is TRBV29-1, with TRBD1 identical over 11 bases. Germline V gene data show CDR1 as SQVTM and CDR2 as ANQGSEA. V was pared by 6 bases and J by 5 bases, with 11 bases of the junction left unmatched. CDR3 length: 15 amino acids. The CDR3: CSVDAGTGGRTEAFF. DNA of the CDR3: TGCAGCGTGGATGCCGGGACAGGGGGACGGACTGAAGCTTTCTTT.

This clonotype ranks as medium-sized (0.01 to 0.1%). This beta chain slipped into a library made for alpha chains as a stray read, so its size is not meaningful. The chain employs TRBV11-1 and TRBJ2-1, with 12 bases matching TRBD2. The CDR3 extends over 16 amino acids. CDR1 is SGHAT and CDR2 is FQDESV in the germline V gene (reference sequence). Unmatched junction bases numbered 4, after V lost 3 bases and J lost 4 bases. CDR3 region: CASSFLTSGGYNEQFF. The CDR3 DNA is TGTGCCAGCAGCTTCTTGACTAGCGGGGGTTACAATGAGCAGTTCTTC.

This clonotype was seen more than once but under ten times. The library was built for alpha chains, so this beta chain is an off-target read and its size means little. This rearrangement joins TRBV5-1 to TRBJ2-1, with 8 bases that match TRBD1. V trimming: 0 bases; J trimming: 7 bases; junction bases outside the gene matches: 6. This CDR3 has 15 amino acids. Per germline, CDR1 SGHRS and CDR2 YFSETQ. The CDR3 DNA reads TGCGCCAGCAGCTTGGCACAGGGGGGATCTAATGAGCAGTTCTTC. The encoded protein is CASSLAQGGSNEQFF.

This clonotype occurred many times. This beta chain appears as a stray read in a library generated for alpha chains; its size is not informative. The V call is TRBV20-1, the J call TRBJ2-3; D gene unclear. The CDR3 is made up of 13 amino acids. Trimming removed 8 bases from V and 0 bases from J, with 12 bases in between. From germline, CDR1 is DFQATT and CDR2 SNEGSKA (reference sequence). The CDR3 DNA reads TGCAGTCCAAAGGACCCGAGCACAGATACGCAGTATTTT. Translating gives CSPKDPSTDTQYF.

On this clonotype itself: The library was prepared for alpha chains; this beta chain is a stray read, so its frequency means little. The CDR3 bases are TGTGCCAGCAGCCAAACTAGAATCTACAATGAGCAGTTCTTC. Encoded protein: CASSQTRIYNEQFF. The V and J genes are TRBV7-2 and TRBJ2-1; a possible D gene is TRBD2 (5 bases). Germline V gene data show CDR1 as SGHTA and CDR2 as FQGNSA. V was cut by 5 bases and J by 3 bases, with 11 bases left in between. The CDR3 covers 14 residues.

This clonotype was recorded at least ten times. This beta chain is a stray read from a library made for alpha chains; its abundance is not meaningful. V is TRBV7-2 and J is TRBJ1-2, with TRBD1 as a possible D gene (6 bases). V was clipped by 1 base and J by 8 bases, with 11 bases between them. The CDR3 has 13 residues. The germline V gene encodes CDR1 SGHTA and CDR2 FQGNSA. CDR3 in amino acids: CASSLEGTIGYTF. The CDR3, as DNA: TGTGCCAGCAGCTTAGAAGGGACAATCGGCTACACCTTC.

The sample holds many counts of this clonotype. This beta chain is a stray sequence in a library constructed for alpha chains; its clone size is not meaningful. The J gene is TRBJ2-1, the V gene TRBV20-1; TRBD1 agrees at 8 bases. Losses at the gene ends were 7 bases for V and 7 bases for J; bases not matched to a gene: 15. Germline loops: CDR1 DFQATT, CDR2 SNEGSKA (reference sequence). The length of the CDR3 is 15 residues. The CDR3 nucleotides are TGCAGTGTTTCCCAGGGGGCCGGGGTTGATAATGAGCAGTTCTTC. It encodes CSVSQGAGVDNEQFF.

Many counts were recorded for this clonotype. Within a library made for alpha chains, this beta chain is off target, and its count is uninformative. CDR3 DNA: TGTGCCAGCTCACCACTCGGACAGGCCTCCTACGAGCAGTACTTC. Translated, it gives CASSPLGQASYEQYF. The rearrangement joins TRBV18 to TRBJ2-7, with 7 bases fitting TRBD1. V lost 1 base, J lost 0 bases, and 3 bases stayed unmatched. The CDR3 loop spans 15 amino acids. Germline CDR1 reads KGHSH; CDR2 reads LQKENI.

This clonotype was recorded at least ten times. This beta chain is an unintended read in a library built for alpha chains; its size means little. The J gene is TRBJ2-7, the V gene TRBV5-1; D might be TRBD2 (6 bases). The V gene lost 8 bases and the J gene lost 2 bases, with 11 bases spanning the gap. Per germline, CDR1 SGHRS and CDR2 YFSETQ. The CDR3 totals 12 residues. CDR3 loop: CASSGRAYEQYF. As DNA, the CDR3 is TGCGCCAGTAGCGGACGGGCCTACGAGCAGTACTTC. Together with reference TRBV5-1 and TRBJ2-7, the CDR3 gives the full variable domain: KAGVTQTPRYLIKTRGQQVTLSCSPISGHRSVSWYQQTPGQGLQFLFEYFSETQRNKGNFPGRFSGRQFSNSRSEMNVSTLELGDSALYLCASSGRAYEQYFGPGTRLTVT.

There are many counts of this clonotype. This beta chain is off target for a library built for alpha chains, so its abundance means little. This chain links TRBV19 with TRBJ2-3; D gene ambiguous. The germline V and J ends were trimmed by 1 base and 5 bases, with 10 bases remaining between them. CDR3 length: 14 amino acids. Germline CDR1 and CDR2: LNHDA and SQIVND (reference sequence). The CDR3: CASSIAVPGDTQYF. The CDR3 bases are TGTGCCAGTAGTATAGCGGTGCCAGGAGATACGCAGTATTTT. The entire variable domain, with the rest obtained from reference TRBV19 and TRBJ2-3, is as follows: DGGITQSPKYLFRKEGQNVTLSCEQNLNHDAMYWYRQDPGQGLRLIYYSQIVNDFQKGDIAEGYSVSREKKESFPLTVTSAQKNPTAFYLCASSIAVPGDTQYFGPGTRLTVL.

This clonotype was seen at least ten times. This beta chain is an off-target read within a library intended for alpha chains, so its frequency means little. The chain links TRBV7-3 to TRBJ2-5, with a weak D call TRBD2 (5 bases). Germline V gives CDR1 SGHTA, CDR2 FQGTGA. V was cut by 2 bases and J by 0 bases, with 10 bases left in between. This CDR3 has 15 amino acids. In nucleotides, the CDR3 is TGTGCCAGCAGCTTAGGAAGCGGTCACCAAGAGACCCAGTACTTC. Amino acids: CASSLGSGHQETQYF.

This clonotype was seen only a few times. This beta chain is an unintended read in a library built for alpha chains; its size means little. V and J are TRBV7-2 and TRBJ2-7; no clear D. The germline V gene encodes CDR1 SGHTA and CDR2 FQGNSA. The CDR3 is 13 residues long. Trimming pared 4 bases from V and 0 bases from J, leaving 7 bases between. The CDR3: CASSYPTSYEQYF. In DNA, the CDR3 is TGTGCCAGCAGCTACCCAACCTCCTACGAGCAGTACTTC.

This clonotype was detected many times. This beta chain appears as a stray read in a library generated for alpha chains; its size is not informative. This chain links TRBV2 with TRBJ1-2; D gene ambiguous. CDR3 length: 12 amino acids. V was pared by 2 bases and J by 7 bases, with 8 bases between. Germline-derived CDR1 and CDR2 are SNHLY and FYNNEI. CDR3 in amino acids: CASSEYSVGYTF. The CDR3 DNA reads TGTGCCAGCAGTGAATACTCCGTTGGCTACACCTTC.

This clonotype was observed at least ten times. This beta chain lies outside the target of a library built for alpha chains; its clone size means little. This chain links TRBV25-1 with TRBJ1-2; D is unclear. CDR3 length: 13 amino acids. Germline V gene lookup returns CDR1 MGHDK and CDR2 SYGVNS. V was clipped by 0 bases and J by 2 bases, with 4 bases between them. Here the CDR3 reads CASSEYGNYGYTF. As DNA, the CDR3 is TGTGCCAGCAGTGAATATGGAAACTATGGCTACACCTTC.

This clonotype was counted ten times or more. This beta chain turned up in a library designed for alpha chains; as an off-target read, its abundance says little. The rearrangement links TRBV6-1 to TRBJ2-7; no definite D call. Germline assignment: CDR1 MNHNS and CDR2 SASEGT. V was shortened by 6 bases and J by 2 bases, with 5 bases between the two germline ends. The CDR3 sequence is 11 residues long. CDR3 in DNA: TGTGCCAGCAGAACGGCCTACGAGCAGTACTTC. It is translated as CASRTAYEQYF.

To note about this clonotype: This beta chain is an off-target read within a library intended for alpha chains, so its frequency means little. V usage is TRBV11-2 and J usage is TRBJ2-7; TRBD1 matches 8 bases. CDR3 size: 16 residues. Germline V CDR1 and CDR2: SGHAT, FQNNGV. The V segment lost 5 bases and the J segment 3 bases; nucleotides outside the gene matches: 12. CDR3 protein: CASSLRQGPLRYEQYF. The CDR3 nucleotides are TGTGCCAGCAGCCTAAGACAGGGGCCCCTCCGCTACGAGCAGTACTTC.

On this clonotype itself: For a library built for alpha chains, this beta chain is a stray read; little rests on its size. The chain carries TRBV10-3 and TRBJ2-4, with 14 bases identical to TRBD2. The CDR3 spans 21 residues. Germline V gene data show CDR1 as ENHRY and CDR2 as SYGVKD. V shed 2 bases, J shed 3 bases, and the junction held 15 bases outside the gene matches. The CDR3 DNA reads as TGTGCCATCAGTGAGACAAATACGGGACTAGCGGGGGATATAGGCAAAAACATTCAGTACTTC. Translation gives CAISETNTGLAGDIGKNIQYF.

As concerns this clonotype: This beta chain came through as a stray read in a library set up for alpha chains, and its size says little. The chain is built from TRBV5-5 and TRBJ2-3; no clear D gene. V was cut by 1 base and J by 2 bases, with 5 bases left in between. The CDR3 is made up of 13 amino acids. Germline V gene lookup returns CDR1 SGHKS and CDR2 YYEKEE (reference sequence). This CDR3 reads CASSLRDTDTQYF. CDR3 nucleotides: TGTGCCAGCAGCTTGAGGGACACAGATACGCAGTATTTT.

In its sample, this clonotype was seen many times. For a library built for alpha chains, this beta chain is a stray read; little rests on its size. The rearrangement links TRBV5-4 to TRBJ2-7; 9 bases agree with TRBD1. Germline V gene data show CDR1 as SGHNT and CDR2 as YYREEE (reference sequence). The J segment lost 6 bases and the V segment lost 3 bases, leaving 7 bases of the junction unmatched. The CDR3 contains 14 residues. CDR3 region: CASSSQDRGGEQYF. The CDR3 DNA is TGTGCCAGCAGCTCCCAGGACAGGGGTGGCGAGCAGTACTTC. Full variable domain (rest looked up from reference TRBV5-4 and TRBJ2-7): ETGVTQSPTHLIKTRGQQVTLRCSSQSGHNTVSWYQQALGQGPQFIFQYYREEENGRGNFPPRFSGLQFPNYSSELNVNALELDDSALYLCASSSQDRGGEQYFGPGTRLTVT.

This clonotype occurred many times. Found in a library prepared for alpha chains, this beta chain is an off-target read, and its abundance has little meaning. V gene TRBV12-3 or TRBV12-4 combines with J gene TRBJ1-1; possible D gene TRBD1, 6 bases. This CDR3 is 12 amino acids long. The V end was cut by 1 base, the J end by 8 bases, with 8 bases between. The CDR3 loop is CASSLVRGEAFF. The CDR3 region has the DNA TGTGCCAGCAGTTTAGTTAGGGGGGAAGCTTTCTTT.

The table lists this clonotype with many counts. A library made for alpha chains picked up this beta chain off target, so its size means little. The chain recombines TRBV12-3 or TRBV12-4 with TRBJ2-3; D is unresolved. CDR3 length: 14 residues. Deletions cut 3 bases from V and 6 bases from J, with 13 bases between. CDR3 sequence: CASSLAHPVDTQYF. Here the CDR3 DNA reads TGTGCCAGCAGTTTGGCCCACCCAGTTGATACGCAGTATTTT.

This clonotype is labeled as medium-sized. This beta chain is an unintended read in a library built for alpha chains; its size means little. The rearrangement joins TRBV9 to TRBJ2-5; the D is unclear. Trimming took off 0 bases at V and 1 base at J, with 10 bases between the two ends. Germline assignment: CDR1 SGDLS and CDR2 YYNGEE. The CDR3 has 15 amino acids. CDR3 nucleotide sequence: TGTGCCAGCAGCGTAGATGGACGGCCCCAAGAGACCCAGTACTTC. It is translated as CASSVDGRPQETQYF.

This clonotype showed up many times. As an off-target read in a library built for alpha chains, this beta chain has a frequency of little significance. The chain links TRBV5-1 to TRBJ2-3; TRBD2 matches at 14 bases. This CDR3 is built from 19 residues. The J segment lost 1 base and the V segment lost 0 bases, leaving 7 bases of the junction unmatched. Looked up from germline, CDR1 is SGHRS and CDR2 is YFSETQ. For the CDR3, the DNA is TGCGCCAGCAGCTTGGCAGGACTAGCGGGGGGTAGAGGCACAGATACGCAGTATTTT. It codes for CASSLAGLAGGRGTDTQYF.